Below, 14 T cell receptor beta chains from the same sample are listed, as sequenced in a study of human CD8 memory T cell subsets. UMI-labeled 5' RACE produced the TCR beta libraries. For each CDR3 protein, TCRdb gives one entry from its re-call of the 5' RACE reads, without DNA. This sample's table has about 17,000 distinct CDR3 sequences. The source material was CD8+ stem-like memory T cells (TSCM and TCM) sorted from PBMCs. Documented subset: stem-like memory CD8 T cells (TSTEM), CCR7+ PD-1- TIGIT-. The source of these receptors is a human donor in good health.

The chain is built from TRBV6-2 or TRBV6-3 and TRBJ2-1; TCRdb designates TRBD1, a call that cannot be tested without DNA. The CDR3 spans 12 residues. Germline V CDR1 and CDR2: MNHEY, SVGEGT. CDR3 in amino acids: CASTQGGHEQFF.

The chain is built from TRBV21-1 and TRBJ2-7; the TRBD2 assignment by TCRdb is unverifiable without DNA. TRBV21-1 is a pseudogene segment. The CDR3 loop spans 16 amino acids. The CDR3 sequence is CASSKKGAGLPYEQYF.

The V gene is TRBV4-1, the J gene TRBJ2-1; TCRdb returns TRBD2, unconfirmable since there is no DNA. This CDR3 region has 16 residues. CDR1 and CDR2 (germline): MGHRA, YSYEKL. CDR3 sequence: CASSQELRDHYNEQFF.

The chain carries TRBV3-1 and TRBJ1-2; as DNA is missing, the TRBD1 call by TCRdb cannot be tested. CDR1 is LGHDT, CDR2 YNNKEL, per germline (reference sequence). This CDR3 is 18 amino acids long. CDR3 residues: CASSQTIRPGQGAYGYTF.

The CDR3 region is CASSPSGVSETQYF. The J gene is TRBJ2-5, the V gene TRBV12-3 or TRBV12-4; TCRdb returns TRBD1, unconfirmable since there is no DNA. The CDR3 contains 14 residues.

This chain joins TRBV5-5 and TRBJ2-7; no DNA is available, so the TRBD1 call from TCRdb remains unchecked. This CDR3 comprises 15 residues. Germline CDR1 is SGHKS and CDR2 is YYEKEE (reference sequence). CDR3 region: CASSPTGALTYEQYF.

This rearrangement joins TRBV9 to TRBJ1-1; TCRdb lists TRBD1, though no DNA is available to test this call. The CDR3 consists of 15 residues. Germline CDR1 SGDLS, CDR2 YYNGEE. The CDR3 loop is CASSVDQGENTEAFF.

Frequency places this clonotype as medium-sized. The V and J genes are TRBV7-2 and TRBJ2-7; the TCRdb call, TRBD1, lacks DNA for checking. From germline, CDR1 is SGHTA and CDR2 FQGNSA. The CDR3 contains 16 residues. The CDR3 sequence is CASSSDLRDRGYEQYF.

This CDR3 reads CSVEERGVSYEQYF. The V and J genes are TRBV29-1 and TRBJ2-7. CDR1 and CDR2 (germline): SQVTM, ANQGSEA. CDR3 length: 14 amino acids.

V and J are TRBV20-1 and TRBJ2-1; TCRdb indicates TRBD2, and absent DNA this call remains unverified. Per germline, CDR1 DFQATT and CDR2 SNEGSKA (reference sequence). This CDR3 is 16 amino acids long. CDR3 residues: CSANPRGTLSYNEQFF.

The gene calls are TRBV5-4 and TRBJ2-3; checking the TCRdb D call of TRBD1 is not possible without DNA. Germline V gene data show CDR1 as SGHNT and CDR2 as YYREEE (reference sequence). The CDR3 spans 16 residues. This chain's CDR3 is CASSLRGQGVTDTQYF.

This clonotype is labeled medium-sized (0.01 to 0.1%) based on frequency. The V gene is TRBV20-1, the J gene TRBJ1-5; TCRdb's assignment of TRBD1 cannot be checked, as there is no DNA. The CDR3 is 14 amino acids. CDR1 and CDR2 (germline): DFQATT, SNEGSKA (reference sequence). The CDR3 is CSARLTGFNQPQHF.

The chain carries TRBV5-1 and TRBJ1-1. The CDR3 loop spans 13 amino acids. CDR1 and CDR2 from the germline V gene are SGHRS and YFSETQ. CDR3 region: CASSFARNTEAFF.

The chain carries TRBV6-2 or TRBV6-3 and TRBJ2-7; the TCRdb D gene call, TRBD1, has no DNA to confirm it. The CDR3 is made up of 14 amino acids. Germline lookup yields CDR1 MNHEY and CDR2 SVGEGT. CDR3 sequence reads: CASSYALQGGEQYF.